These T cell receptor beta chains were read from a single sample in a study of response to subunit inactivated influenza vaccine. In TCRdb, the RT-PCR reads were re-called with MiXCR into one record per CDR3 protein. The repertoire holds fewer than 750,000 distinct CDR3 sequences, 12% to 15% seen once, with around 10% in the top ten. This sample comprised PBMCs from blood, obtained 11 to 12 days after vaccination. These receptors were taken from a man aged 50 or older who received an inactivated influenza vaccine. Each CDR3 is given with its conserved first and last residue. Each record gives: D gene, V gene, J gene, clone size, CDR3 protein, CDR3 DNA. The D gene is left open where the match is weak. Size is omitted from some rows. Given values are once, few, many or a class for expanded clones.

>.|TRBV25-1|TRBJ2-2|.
CASSATQNTGELFF
TGTGCCAGCAGTGCCACACAGAACACCGGGGAGCTGTTTTTT
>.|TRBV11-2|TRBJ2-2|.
CASSQTLNTGELFF
TGTGCCAGCAGCCAGACCCTGAACACCGGGGAGCTGTTTTTT
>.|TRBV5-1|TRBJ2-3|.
CASSSIRGLDTQYF
TGCGCCAGCAGCTCTATCCGGGGCCTAGATACGCAGTATTTT
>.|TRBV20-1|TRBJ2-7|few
CSARGVFSYEQYF
TGCAGTGCTAGAGGGGTTTTCTCCTACGAGCAGTACTTC
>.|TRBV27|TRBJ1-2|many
CASSSGGGRDYGYTF
TGTGCCAGCAGTTCAGGCGGGGGGCGAGACTATGGCTACACCTTC
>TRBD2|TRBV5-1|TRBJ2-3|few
CASSPRTSGSRDTQYF
TGCGCCAGCAGCCCCCGGACTAGCGGGAGTAGAGATACGCAGTATTTT
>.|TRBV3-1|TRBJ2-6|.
CASSPPGTGANVLTF
TGTGCCAGCAGCCCTCCGGGAACTGGGGCCAACGTCCTGACTTTC
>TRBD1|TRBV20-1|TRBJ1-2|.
CSARVLQVWTGGDYGYTF
TGCAGTGCTAGAGTTTTGCAGGTTTGGACAGGGGGCGACTATGGCTACACCTTC
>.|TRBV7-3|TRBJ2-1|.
CASSQQVAAYNEQFF
TGTGCCAGCAGCCAACAGGTAGCAGCATACAATGAGCAGTTCTTC
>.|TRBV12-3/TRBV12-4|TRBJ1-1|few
CASGTGMNTEAFF
TGTGCCAGCGGCACGGGGATGAACACTGAAGCTTTCTTT